One TCR beta chain is described in this entry. The antigen remains unidentified. This specimen belongs to a study of OX40 agonist ivuxolimab in advanced cancers. Per germline, CDR1 SEHNR and CDR2 FQNEAQ (reference sequence). The CDR3 loop spans 11 amino acids. The V end lost 6 bases, the J end lost 4 bases, and 6 bases lay between the germline ends. Samples of blood were obtained at baseline, on cycle 4 day 1, and on cycle 7 day 1. Findings and limits, study-wide: CD4+ and CD8+ blood T cells expanded clonally by week 6 at 0.1 to 3.0 mg/kg.

The table came from immunoSEQ multiplex PCR; TCRdb's copy has only in-frame clones and leaves some out. The sample shows 80,000 to 95,000 clones, around nine tenths of them seen only once. The sample here was CD4+ or CD8+ T cells sorted from blood, taken in a trial of the OX40 agonist ivuxolimab. This receptor was obtained from an adult with an advanced solid tumor such as melanoma, head and neck, liver or kidney cancer. The chain joins TRBV7-9 to TRBJ1-2; D is ambiguous. CDR3 sequence: CASSRGYGYTF. CDR3 sequence (DNA): TGTGCCAGCAGTCGGGGCTATGGCTACACCTTC.